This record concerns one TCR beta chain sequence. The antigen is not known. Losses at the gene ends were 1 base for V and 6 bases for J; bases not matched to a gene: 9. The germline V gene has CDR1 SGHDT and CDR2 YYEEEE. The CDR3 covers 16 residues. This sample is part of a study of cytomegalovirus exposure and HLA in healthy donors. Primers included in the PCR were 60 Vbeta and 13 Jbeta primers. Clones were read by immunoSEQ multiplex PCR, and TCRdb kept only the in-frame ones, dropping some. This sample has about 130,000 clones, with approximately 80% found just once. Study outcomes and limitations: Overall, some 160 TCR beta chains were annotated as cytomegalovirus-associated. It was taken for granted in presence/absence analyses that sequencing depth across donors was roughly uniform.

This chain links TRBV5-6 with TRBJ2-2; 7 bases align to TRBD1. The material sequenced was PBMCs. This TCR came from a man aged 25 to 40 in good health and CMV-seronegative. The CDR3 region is CASSLTGALIAGELFF. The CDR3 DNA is TGTGCCAGCAGCTTGACAGGGGCGTTGATTGCCGGGGAGCTGTTTTTT.